This is a list of T cell receptor beta chains from one sample in a study of blood T cells in healthy people across ages. TCRdb recomputed calls from the 5' RACE reads with MiXCR, one row per CDR3 protein. The repertoire has over 750,000 distinct CDR3 sequences, just under 25% of them found once; the top ten carry just under 9.5%. The sample was also linked to a second study, of T cells of mothers and their children.

The sample consisted of blood. The receptor set was obtained from a boy aged 5-17 years in good health. Both conserved end residues are part of each CDR3. A D gene is named only where the DNA matches it firmly. Clone size is given for some rows only: seen once, a few or many times, or a class if the clone is expanded.

TRBV29-1	TRBJ2-3	-	TRBD2	CSVDSGSRTDTQYF	TGCAGCGTCGACAGCGGGAGTCGGACAGATACGCAGTATTTT
TRBV24-1	TRBJ2-1	few	TRBD2	CATSDRTSGRAPYNEQFF	TGTGCCACCAGTGATCGTACTAGCGGGAGGGCCCCCTACAATGAGCAGTTCTTC
TRBV7-2	TRBJ2-2	-	-	CASSQTPTGELFF	TGTGCCAGCAGCCAGACACCCACCGGGGAGCTGTTTTTT
TRBV5-1	TRBJ2-7	few	-	CASRHTGSGLYEQYF	TGCGCCAGCAGACACACAGGGTCGGGACTCTACGAGCAGTACTTC
TRBV6-1	TRBJ1-5	few	-	CASSVAGDYQPQHF	TGTGCCAGCAGTGTGGCCGGGGACTACCAGCCCCAGCATTTT
TRBV6-2/TRBV6-3	TRBJ2-7	few	TRBD2	CASSPTTGLAGSYEQYF	TGTGCCAGCAGTCCCACCACTGGACTAGCGGGATCCTACGAGCAGTACTTC
TRBV21-1	TRBJ2-6	few	-	CAHKEGTEGPGANVLTF	TGTGCCCACAAGGAGGGGACGGAGGGCCCCGGGGCCAACGTCCTGACTTTC
TRBV7-9	TRBJ2-2	-	-	CASSPLGLALNTGELFF	TGTGCCAGCAGCCCTCTGGGCCTAGCGTTGAACACCGGGGAGCTGTTTTTT
TRBV19	TRBJ1-2	-	TRBD1	CASSIRTGFWYYGYTF	TGTGCCAGTAGTATTCGGACAGGGTTTTGGTACTATGGTTACACCTTC
TRBV5-6	TRBJ1-1	-	-	CASSLGRGTHTEAFF	TGTGCCAGCAGCTTGGGCAGGGGAACCCACACTGAAGCTTTCTTT
TRBV7-2	TRBJ2-7	few	TRBD2	CASSLSGGLLSYEQYF	TGTGCCAGCAGCTTAAGCGGGGGGCTTCTCTCCTACGAGCAGTACTTC
TRBV11-1	TRBJ2-7	-	-	CASSYGHGGDYEQYF	TGTGCCAGCAGCTATGGACATGGGGGAGACTACGAGCAGTACTTC
TRBV9	TRBJ2-7	-	-	CASSVGDSQLEQYF	TGTGCCAGCAGCGTAGGAGATAGCCAACTCGAGCAGTACTTC
TRBV29-1	TRBJ2-4	few	-	CSVGWYSKNIQYF	TGCAGCGTTGGGTGGTATTCCAAAAACATTCAGTACTTC
TRBV14	TRBJ2-1	few	TRBD1	CASSAEWTGSAYNEQFF	TGTGCCAGCAGCGCGGAATGGACAGGGAGCGCCTACAATGAGCAGTTCTTC
TRBV5-1	TRBJ1-5	few	-	CASSLGFTDTQHF	TGCGCCAGCAGCTTGGGCTTCACAGATACGCAGCATTTT
TRBV9	TRBJ1-2	-	-	CASSVDPDSYGYTF	TGTGCCAGCAGCGTAGACCCGGACAGTTATGGCTACACCTTC
TRBV9	TRBJ1-1	few	-	CASSVGQGSNTEAFF	TGTGCCAGCAGCGTAGGCCAGGGGAGTAACACTGAAGCTTTCTTT
TRBV6-2/TRBV6-3	TRBJ2-2	-	-	CASSPSKELFF	TGTGCCAGCAGCCCTAGTAAGGAGCTGTTTTTT
TRBV20-1	TRBJ2-1	few	TRBD2	CSAPTFRGKSGGADEQFF	TGCAGTGCTCCGACATTCCGAGGGAAAAGCGGGGGGGCGGATGAGCAGTTCTTC
TRBV11-1	TRBJ2-6	-	-	CASSPRGPQGSSGANVLTF	TGTGCCAGCAGCCCGAGAGGCCCACAGGGATCCTCTGGGGCCAACGTCCTGACCTTC
TRBV7-2	TRBJ2-5	few	-	CASSLQFSEETQYF	TGTGCCAGCAGCTTACAGTTCTCAGAGGAGACCCAGTACTTC
TRBV9	TRBJ2-7	-	TRBD1	CARSAGTAEQYF	TGTGCCCGCAGCGCAGGGACAGCCGAGCAGTACTTC
TRBV6-2/TRBV6-3	TRBJ2-7	-	-	CASSSIPGAAYEQYF	TGTGCCAGCAGTTCCATCCCAGGGGCAGCCTACGAGCAGTACTTC
TRBV7-9	TRBJ1-1	few	-	CASIDGVRRGEAFF	TGTGCCAGCATCGATGGGGTACGAAGAGGTGAAGCTTTCTTT
TRBV13	TRBJ2-1	-	TRBD2	CVSSLGRVAGDHEQFF	TGTGTCAGCAGCTTAGGCAGAGTAGCGGGAGACCATGAGCAGTTCTTC
TRBV4-1	TRBJ2-2	few	-	CASSQPGTGELFF	TGCGCCAGCAGCCAGCCAGGGACCGGGGAGCTGTTTTTT
TRBV4-3	TRBJ2-1	few	-	CASSPGRRNNEQFF	TGCGCCAGCAGCCCAGGACGGAGGAACAATGAGCAGTTCTTC
TRBV5-6	TRBJ1-2	-	-	CASSLDLNRDSPYGYTF	TGTGCCAGCAGCTTAGACCTTAACAGGGACTCCCCCTATGGCTACACCTTC
TRBV5-1	TRBJ2-7	-	-	CASSISLTHEQYF	TGCGCCAGCAGCATCAGCTTAACTCACGAGCAGTACTTC
TRBV9	TRBJ1-2	-	-	CASSDAGRNYGYTF	TGTGCCAGCAGCGATGCGGGGAGGAACTATGGCTACACCTTC
TRBV29-1	TRBJ2-7	few	-	CSVDGTEDHEQYF	TGCAGCGTTGACGGGACGGAGGACCACGAGCAGTACTTC
TRBV7-2	TRBJ2-5	few	-	CASSLESETQYF	TGTGCCAGCAGCTTAGAATCAGAGACCCAGTACTTC
TRBV28	TRBJ1-1	-	-	CASSPRGELANTEAFF	TGTGCCAGCAGTCCTCGAGGGGAGTTGGCGAACACTGAAGCTTTCTTT
TRBV7-9	TRBJ1-1	-	TRBD1	CASSLASGTANTEAFF	TGTGCCAGCAGCTTAGCTTCAGGGACAGCGAACACTGAAGCTTTCTTT
TRBV7-3	TRBJ2-6	-	-	CASSLGFGANVLTF	TGTGCCAGCAGCTTGGGGTTTGGGGCCAACGTCCTGACTTTC
TRBV7-3	TRBJ1-5	few	-	CASSISPGGENEPQHF	TGTGCCAGCAGCATCTCCCCTGGAGGGGAAAACGAGCCCCAGCATTTT
TRBV11-2	TRBJ2-5	-	TRBD1	CASSFSVGGEGFGETQYF	TGTGCCAGCAGCTTCTCCGTAGGGGGCGAAGGGTTTGGAGAGACCCAGTACTTC
TRBV5-1	TRBJ2-5	few	-	CASGPSHQETQYF	TGCGCCAGCGGCCCCAGTCACCAAGAGACCCAGTACTTC
TRBV3-1	TRBJ2-1	-	TRBD1	CASSRQGQNNEQFF	TGTGCCAGCAGCCGACAGGGGCAAAACAATGAGCAGTTCTTC
TRBV5-1	TRBJ2-7	few	TRBD1	CASSHTGQGGSYEQYF	TGCGCCAGCAGCCATACCGGACAGGGGGGGTCCTACGAGCAGTACTTC
TRBV7-8	TRBJ1-1	few	TRBD1	CASSQNLGQGARAFF	TGTGCCAGCAGCCAGAACCTAGGACAGGGGGCACGGGCTTTCTTT
TRBV7-8	TRBJ2-5	few	-	CASSLAMGPGETQYF	TGTGCCAGCAGCTTAGCAATGGGGCCCGGGGAGACCCAGTACTTC